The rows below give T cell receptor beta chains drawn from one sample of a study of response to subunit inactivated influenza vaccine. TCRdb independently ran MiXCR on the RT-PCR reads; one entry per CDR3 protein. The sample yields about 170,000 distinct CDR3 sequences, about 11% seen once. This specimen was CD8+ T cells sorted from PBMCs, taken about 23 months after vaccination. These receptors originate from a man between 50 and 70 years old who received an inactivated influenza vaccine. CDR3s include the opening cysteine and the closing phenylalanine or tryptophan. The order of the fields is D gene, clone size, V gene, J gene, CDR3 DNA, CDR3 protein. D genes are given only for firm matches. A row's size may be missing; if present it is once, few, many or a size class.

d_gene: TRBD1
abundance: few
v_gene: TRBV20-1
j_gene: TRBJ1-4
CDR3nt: TGCAGTGCTCCCCCACTTGGACAGGAGCAATATGAAAAACTGTTTTTT
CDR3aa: CSAPPLGQEQYEKLFF

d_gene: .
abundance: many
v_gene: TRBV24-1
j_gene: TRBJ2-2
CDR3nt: TGTGCCACCAGTGAGAACAGGGTCCCCGGGGAGCTGTTTTTT
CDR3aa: CATSENRVPGELFF

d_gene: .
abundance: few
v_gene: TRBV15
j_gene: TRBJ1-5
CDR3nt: TGTGCCACCAGCAGAGCACGCGAGTCTCAGCCCCAGCATTTT
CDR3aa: CATSRARESQPQHF

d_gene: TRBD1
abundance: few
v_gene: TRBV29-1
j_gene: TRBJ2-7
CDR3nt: TGCAGCGTTGAAGCGGGACAGAGTTACGAGCAGTACTTC
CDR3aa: CSVEAGQSYEQYF

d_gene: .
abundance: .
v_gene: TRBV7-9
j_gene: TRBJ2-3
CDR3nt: TGTGCCAGCAGCATCGTACAGGGAAGCACAGATACGCAGTATTTT
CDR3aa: CASSIVQGSTDTQYF

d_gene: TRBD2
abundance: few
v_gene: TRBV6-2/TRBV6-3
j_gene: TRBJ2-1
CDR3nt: TGTGCCAGCAGTTTCGGGAGGGCCTCCTACAATGAGCAGTTCTTC
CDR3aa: CASSFGRASYNEQFF

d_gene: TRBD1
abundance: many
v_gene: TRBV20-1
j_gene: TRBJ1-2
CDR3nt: TGCAGTGCTTGGGACAGGAGTTCCTATGGCTACACCTTC
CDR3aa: CSAWDRSSYGYTF

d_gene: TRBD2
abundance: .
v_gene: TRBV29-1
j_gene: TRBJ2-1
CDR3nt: TGCAGCGTGGCCGGGACTAGCGGGAGCTACAATGAGCAGTTCTTC
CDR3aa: CSVAGTSGSYNEQFF

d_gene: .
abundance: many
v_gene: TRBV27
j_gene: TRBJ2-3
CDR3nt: TGTGCCAGCAGTTTATGGGACAGCACAGATACGCAGTATTTT
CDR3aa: CASSLWDSTDTQYF

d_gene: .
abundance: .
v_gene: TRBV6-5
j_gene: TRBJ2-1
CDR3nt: TGTGCCAGCAGTTACTCGTTTGGGGGGGCGGTTGGTGAGCAGTTCTTC
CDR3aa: CASSYSFGGAVGEQFF

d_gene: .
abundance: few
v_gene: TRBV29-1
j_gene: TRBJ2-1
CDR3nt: TGCAGCGTTGAAGATCTTACCGAGTTTCAGGGCAATGAGCAGTTCTTC
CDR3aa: CSVEDLTEFQGNEQFF

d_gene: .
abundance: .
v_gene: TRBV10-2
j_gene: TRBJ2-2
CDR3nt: TGCGCCAGCAACCAGGGGTCGAACACCGGGGAGCTGTTTTTT
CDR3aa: CASNQGSNTGELFF

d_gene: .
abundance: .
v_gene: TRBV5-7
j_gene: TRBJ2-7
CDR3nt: TGTGCCAGCAGCCCCGGCAGGGCGGAGGCCTACGAGCAGTACTTC
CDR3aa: CASSPGRAEAYEQYF

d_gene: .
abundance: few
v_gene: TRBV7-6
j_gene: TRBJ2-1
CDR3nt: TGTGCCAGCAGCTACAGGGTAGCGACGACGCCCTACAATGAGCAGTTCTTC
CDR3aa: CASSYRVATTPYNEQFF

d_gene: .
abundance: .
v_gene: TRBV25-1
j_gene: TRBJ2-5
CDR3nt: TGTGCCAGCAGTGATCTGGCCCAGTACTTC
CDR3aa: CASSDLAQYF

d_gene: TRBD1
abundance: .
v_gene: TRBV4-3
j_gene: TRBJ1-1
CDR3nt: TGCGCCAGCAGATATTCAGGGGGCACTGAAGCTTTCTTT
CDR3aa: CASRYSGGTEAFF

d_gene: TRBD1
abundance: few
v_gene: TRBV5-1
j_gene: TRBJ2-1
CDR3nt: TGCGCCAGCAGCTGGGGACAGGGGTTTTCTAATGAGCAGTTCTTC
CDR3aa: CASSWGQGFSNEQFF

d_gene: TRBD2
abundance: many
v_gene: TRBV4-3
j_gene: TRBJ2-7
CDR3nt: TGCGCCAGCAGCCAAGCCTGGGTGGGACTACCCTACGAGCAGTACTTC
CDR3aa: CASSQAWVGLPYEQYF

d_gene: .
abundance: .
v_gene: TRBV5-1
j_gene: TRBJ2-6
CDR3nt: TGCGCCAGCAGCTTGTGGGACGGGAGCTCTGGGGCCAACGTCCTGACTTTC
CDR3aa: CASSLWDGSSGANVLTF

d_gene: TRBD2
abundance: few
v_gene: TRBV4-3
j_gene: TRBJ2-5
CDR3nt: TGCGCCAGCAGCCAAGATCGGGGAGGGTTAGAGACCCAGTACTTC
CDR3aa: CASSQDRGGLETQYF

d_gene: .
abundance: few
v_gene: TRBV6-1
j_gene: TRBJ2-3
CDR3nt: TGTGCCAGCAGTCTGCGGCCGGCCCAAGATACGCAGTATTTT
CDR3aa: CASSLRPAQDTQYF

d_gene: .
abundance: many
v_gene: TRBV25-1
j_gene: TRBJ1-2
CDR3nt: TGTGCCAGCAGTGATCGGGGCTACTATGGCTACACCTTC
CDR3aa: CASSDRGYYGYTF

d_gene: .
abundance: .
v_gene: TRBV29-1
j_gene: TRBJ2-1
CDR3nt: TGCAGCGTGAATGCTGACTTAACTGGCCAGGTGCAGTTCTTC
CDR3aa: CSVNADLTGQVQFF

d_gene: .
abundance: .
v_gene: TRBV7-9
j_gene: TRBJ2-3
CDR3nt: TGTGCCAGCAGCTCGACAGGTTTAATGTCGGACACAGATACGCAGTATTTT
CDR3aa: CASSSTGLMSDTDTQYF

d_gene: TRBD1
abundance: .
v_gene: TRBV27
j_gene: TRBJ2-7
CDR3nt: TGTGCCAGCAGTTTAATAGGGGGCGCATACGAGCAGTACTTC
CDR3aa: CASSLIGGAYEQYF

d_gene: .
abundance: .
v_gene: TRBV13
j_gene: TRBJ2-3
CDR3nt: TGTGCCAGTACAACCCCTAGCACAGATACGCAGTATTTT
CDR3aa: CASTTPSTDTQYF

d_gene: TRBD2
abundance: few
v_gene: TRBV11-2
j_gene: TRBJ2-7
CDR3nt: TGTGCCAGCAGCTTCGGGACTAGCGGTTTCTACGAGCAGTACTTC
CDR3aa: CASSFGTSGFYEQYF

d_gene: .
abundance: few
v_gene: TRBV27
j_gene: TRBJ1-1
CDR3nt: TGTGCCAGCAGAAAGATGCCGACGGGACACCCGAACACTGAAGCTTTCTTT
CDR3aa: CASRKMPTGHPNTEAFF

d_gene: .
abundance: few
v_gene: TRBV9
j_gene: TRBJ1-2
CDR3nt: TGTGCCAGCAGCGTAGGGCGGGGAGGCTACACCTTC
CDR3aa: CASSVGRGGYTF

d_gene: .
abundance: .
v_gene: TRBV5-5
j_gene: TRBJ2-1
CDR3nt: TGTGCCAGCAGCTTGCTTCAGAGGCCCTACAATGAGCAGTTCTTC
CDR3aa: CASSLLQRPYNEQFF

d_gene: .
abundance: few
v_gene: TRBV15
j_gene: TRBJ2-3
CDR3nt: TGTGCCACCAGTGATATAGTATCGGATACGCAGTATTTT
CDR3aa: CATSDIVSDTQYF

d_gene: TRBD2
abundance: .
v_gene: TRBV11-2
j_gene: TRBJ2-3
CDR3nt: TGTGCCAGCAGCTCACTCCAACTTAGACTAGCGGGTTTCACAGATACGCAGTATTTT
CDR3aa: CASSSLQLRLAGFTDTQYF

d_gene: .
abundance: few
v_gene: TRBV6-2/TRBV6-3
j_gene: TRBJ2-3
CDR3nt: TGTGCCAGCAGTTACACCCTTACAGATACGCAGTATTTT
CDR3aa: CASSYTLTDTQYF

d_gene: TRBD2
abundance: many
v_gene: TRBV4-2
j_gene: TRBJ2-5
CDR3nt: TGTGCCAGCAGCCAATCCGAGCGGGAGGGCCAAGAGACCCAGTACTTC
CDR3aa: CASSQSEREGQETQYF

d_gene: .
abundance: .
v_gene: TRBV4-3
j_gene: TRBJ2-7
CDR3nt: TGCGCCAGCAGCCAAGTTGAGGGAAAGGGCTACGAGCAGTACTTC
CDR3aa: CASSQVEGKGYEQYF

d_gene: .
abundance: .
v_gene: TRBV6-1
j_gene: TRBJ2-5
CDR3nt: TGTGCCAGCAGTGGGTACAGGCAAGAGACCCAGTACTTC
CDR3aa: CASSGYRQETQYF

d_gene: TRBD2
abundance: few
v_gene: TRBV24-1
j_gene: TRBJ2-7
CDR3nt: TGTGCCACCAGTGATTCGGGGGGCGAGCAGTACTTC
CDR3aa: CATSDSGGEQYF

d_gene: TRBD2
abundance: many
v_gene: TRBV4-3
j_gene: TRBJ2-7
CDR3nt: TGCGCCAGCAGCCAAGGGGCTAGCGGGTCTTCCTACGAGCAGTACTTC
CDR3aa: CASSQGASGSSYEQYF

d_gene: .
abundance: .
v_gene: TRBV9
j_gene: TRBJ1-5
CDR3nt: TGTGCCAGCAGCGTGGGCCCCAGGGCATCAAGTGAACAGCCCCAGCATTTT
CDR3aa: CASSVGPRASSEQPQHF

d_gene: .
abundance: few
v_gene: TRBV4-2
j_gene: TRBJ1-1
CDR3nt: TGTGCCAGCAGCACCCACAAGAACACTGAAGCTTTCTTT
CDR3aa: CASSTHKNTEAFF

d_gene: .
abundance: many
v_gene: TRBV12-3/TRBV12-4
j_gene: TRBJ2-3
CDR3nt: TGTGCCAGCAGTTTATTTCGGTCAGATACGCAGTATTTT
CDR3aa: CASSLFRSDTQYF

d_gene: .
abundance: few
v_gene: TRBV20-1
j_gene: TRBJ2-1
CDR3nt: TGCAGTGCTAGTTTCGCGGACTCCTCCTACAATGAGCAGTTCTTC
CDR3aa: CSASFADSSYNEQFF

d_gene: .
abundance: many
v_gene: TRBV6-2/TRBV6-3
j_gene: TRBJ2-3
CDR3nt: TGTGCCAGCAGTTACGGGGTGACAGATACGCAGTATTTT
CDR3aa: CASSYGVTDTQYF

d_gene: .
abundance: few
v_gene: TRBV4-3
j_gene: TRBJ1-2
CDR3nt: TGCGCCAGCAGCCCCCCGGGAGGGGGCTATGGCTACACCTTC
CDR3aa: CASSPPGGGYGYTF

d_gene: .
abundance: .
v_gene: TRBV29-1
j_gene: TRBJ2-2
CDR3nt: TGCAGCGCCCAGGACCTTACGAACACCGGGGAGCTGTTTTTT
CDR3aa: CSAQDLTNTGELFF

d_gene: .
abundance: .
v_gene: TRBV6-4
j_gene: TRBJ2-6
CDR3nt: TGTGCCAGCAAAGACAGGAGCTCTGGGGCTAACGTCCTGACTTTC
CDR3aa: CASKDRSSGANVLTF

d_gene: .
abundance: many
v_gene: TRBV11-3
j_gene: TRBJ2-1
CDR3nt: TGTGCCAGCAGCTTAGGTTACGCTCACTCCTACAATGAGCAGTTCTTC
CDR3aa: CASSLGYAHSYNEQFF

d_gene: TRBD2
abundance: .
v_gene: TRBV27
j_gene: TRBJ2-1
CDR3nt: TGTGCCAGCAGTCTAGGACTAGGTACGGTCAATGAGCAGTTCTTC
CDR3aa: CASSLGLGTVNEQFF

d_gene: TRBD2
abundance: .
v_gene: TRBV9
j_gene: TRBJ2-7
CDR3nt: TGTGCCAGCAGCGTAGGCGGCGGGAGTACCTACGAGCAGTACTTC
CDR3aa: CASSVGGGSTYEQYF

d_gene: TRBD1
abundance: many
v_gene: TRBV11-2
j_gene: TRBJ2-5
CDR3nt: TGTGCCAGCAGCTTAACAGGGGAAGAGACCCAGTACTTC
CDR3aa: CASSLTGEETQYF

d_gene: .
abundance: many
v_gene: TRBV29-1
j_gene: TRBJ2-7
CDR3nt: TGCAGCGCTTTGACATCCTCCTACGAGCAGTACTTC
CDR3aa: CSALTSSYEQYF

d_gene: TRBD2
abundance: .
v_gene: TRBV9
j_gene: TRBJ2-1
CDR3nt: TGTGCCAGCAGCGTATTCCCCGGGACTAGCGGGGTACAGTACAATGAGCAGTTCTTC
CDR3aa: CASSVFPGTSGVQYNEQFF

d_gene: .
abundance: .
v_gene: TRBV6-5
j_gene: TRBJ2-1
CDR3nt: TGTGCCAGCAGTTACTCGCAGGGGGGGGGATACAATGAGCAGTTCTTC
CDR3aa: CASSYSQGGGYNEQFF